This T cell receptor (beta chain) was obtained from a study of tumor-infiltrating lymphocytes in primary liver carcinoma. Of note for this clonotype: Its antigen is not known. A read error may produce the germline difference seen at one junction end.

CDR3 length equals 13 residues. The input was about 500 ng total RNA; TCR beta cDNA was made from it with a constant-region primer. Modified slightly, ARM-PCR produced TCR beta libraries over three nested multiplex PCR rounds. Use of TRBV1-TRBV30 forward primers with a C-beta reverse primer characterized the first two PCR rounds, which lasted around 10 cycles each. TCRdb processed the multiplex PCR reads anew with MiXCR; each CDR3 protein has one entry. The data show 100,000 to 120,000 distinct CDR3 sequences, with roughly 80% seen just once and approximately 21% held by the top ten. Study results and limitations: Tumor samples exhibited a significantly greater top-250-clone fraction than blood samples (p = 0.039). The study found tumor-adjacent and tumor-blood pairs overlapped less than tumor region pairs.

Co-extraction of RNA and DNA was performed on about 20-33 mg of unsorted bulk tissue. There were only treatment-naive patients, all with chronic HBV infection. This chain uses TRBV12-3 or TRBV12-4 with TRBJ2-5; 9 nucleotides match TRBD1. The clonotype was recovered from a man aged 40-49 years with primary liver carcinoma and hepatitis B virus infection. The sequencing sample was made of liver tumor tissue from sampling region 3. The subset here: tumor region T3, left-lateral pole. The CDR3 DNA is TGTGCCAGCAGTCGAAGCGGGACAGGGACCCAATACTTC. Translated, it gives CASSRSGTGTQYF.